These T cell receptor beta chains were read from a single sample in a study of blood T cells in healthy people across ages. Via MiXCR, TCRdb re-called the 5' RACE reads, giving one row per CDR3 protein. The sample has approximately 810,000 distinct CDR3 sequences, 29% seen once; the top ten hold 17%. The source material was blood. The receptors derive from an elderly woman in good health. The CDR3 runs from the conserved cysteine through the conserved F or W. The D gene is left open where the match is weak. A row's size may be missing; if present it is once, few, many or a size class.

d_gene | abundance | j_gene | v_gene | CDR3aa | CDR3nt
TRBD1 | many | TRBJ1-2 | TRBV12-3/TRBV12-4 | CASRLQGVYGYTF | TGTGCCAGCAGACTACAGGGGGTCTATGGCTACACCTTC
TRBD2 | NA | TRBJ2-1 | TRBV6-5 | CASSPPGRDYNEQFF | TGTGCCAGCAGCCCCCCCGGGAGGGATTACAATGAGCAGTTCTTC
NA | many | TRBJ1-2 | TRBV6-2/TRBV6-3 | CASTNWPEISGYTF | TGTGCCAGCACCAATTGGCCGGAAATCTCTGGCTACACCTTC
TRBD1 | many | TRBJ2-7 | TRBV4-3 | CASSQTDRGISEQYF | TGCGCCAGCAGCCAAACCGACAGGGGGATTAGCGAGCAGTACTTC
NA | many | TRBJ2-7 | TRBV6-1 | CASSEGGPLGFEQYF | TGTGCCAGCAGTGAAGGGGGGCCGTTGGGTTTCGAGCAGTACTTC
NA | many | TRBJ2-1 | TRBV3-1 | CASSHNNRVDSYNEQFF | TGTGCCAGCAGCCATAATAACAGGGTCGACTCCTACAATGAGCAGTTCTTC
NA | many | TRBJ2-7 | TRBV2 | CASSERVISYEQYF | TGTGCCAGCAGTGAACGGGTCATCTCCTACGAGCAGTACTTC
TRBD1 | many | TRBJ2-4 | TRBV7-9 | CASSLRQGLAKNIQYF | TGTGCCAGCAGCCTAAGACAGGGGCTAGCCAAAAACATTCAGTACTTC
NA | many | TRBJ1-2 | TRBV27 | CASSFSGSNYGYTF | TGTGCCAGCAGTTTCTCCGGATCTAACTATGGCTACACCTTC
NA | NA | TRBJ2-6 | TRBV28 | CASVQGGGANVLTF | TGTGCCAGCGTCCAGGGAGGCGGGGCCAACGTCCTGACTTTC
TRBD1 | many | TRBJ2-5 | TRBV9 | CASSVGDSLGETQYF | TGTGCCAGCAGCGTAGGGGACAGTTTAGGGGAGACCCAGTACTTC
NA | many | TRBJ2-7 | TRBV12-3/TRBV12-4 | CASSNRVSYEQYF | TGTGCCAGCAGTAACAGAGTCTCCTACGAGCAGTACTTC
TRBD1 | few | TRBJ1-4 | TRBV18 | CASSPGQDDEGKLFF | TGTGCCAGCTCACCCGGACAGGACGATGAGGGAAAACTGTTTTTT
NA | many | TRBJ1-5 | TRBV6-2/TRBV6-3 | CASSSPGGNQPQHF | TGTGCCAGCAGTTCCCCGGGGGGGAATCAGCCCCAGCATTTT
NA | many | TRBJ2-5 | TRBV7-9 | CASSLVVSGETQYF | TGTGCCAGCAGCTTAGTAGTCAGTGGAGAGACCCAGTACTTC
NA | many | TRBJ1-2 | TRBV29-1 | CSVEPPSRGGYTF | TGCAGCGTTGAGCCCCCCAGCCGCGGGGGCTACACCTTC
TRBD2 | many | TRBJ2-1 | TRBV27 | CASSSPRGLAGGYFEQFF | TGTGCCAGCAGTTCCCCCCGCGGACTAGCGGGGGGGTATTTTGAGCAGTTCTTC
TRBD1 | NA | TRBJ1-2 | TRBV7-2 | CASSLVVQGALGYTF | TGTGCCAGCAGCTTAGTGGTACAGGGGGCGCTTGGCTACACCTTC
NA | many | TRBJ2-7 | TRBV28 | CASLGNSYEQYF | TGTGCCAGCTTAGGAAACTCCTACGAGCAGTACTTC
TRBD1 | NA | TRBJ2-3 | TRBV7-2 | CASSHGQGATDMQYF | TGTGCCAGCAGCCACGGACAGGGGGCTACAGATATGCAGTATTTT
NA | NA | TRBJ2-6 | TRBV7-2 | CASSEQGFGANVRTF | TGTGCCAGCAGCGAACAGGGCTTCGGGGCCAACGTCCGGACTTTC
TRBD2 | few | TRBJ2-1 | TRBV6-2/TRBV6-3 | CASSSQTSGGTYNEQFF | TGTGCCAGCAGTTCCCAAACTAGCGGGGGGACCTACAATGAGCAGTTCTTC
NA | many | TRBJ1-1 | TRBV20-1 | CSARRGADTEAFF | TGCAGTGCTAGGCGGGGGGCGGACACTGAAGCTTTCTTT